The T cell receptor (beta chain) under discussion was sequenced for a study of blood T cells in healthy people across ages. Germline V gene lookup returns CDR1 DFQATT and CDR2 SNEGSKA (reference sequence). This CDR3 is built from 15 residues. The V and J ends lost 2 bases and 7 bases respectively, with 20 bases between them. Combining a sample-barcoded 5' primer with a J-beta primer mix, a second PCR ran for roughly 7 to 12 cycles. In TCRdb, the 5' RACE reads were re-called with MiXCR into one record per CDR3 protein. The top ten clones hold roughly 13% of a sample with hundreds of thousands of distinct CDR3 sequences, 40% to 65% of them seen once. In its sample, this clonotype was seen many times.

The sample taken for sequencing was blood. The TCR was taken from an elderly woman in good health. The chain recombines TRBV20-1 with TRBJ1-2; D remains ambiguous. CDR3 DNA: TGCAGTGCTAGACGGGTACGACCCACGAACCCTGGCTACACCTTC. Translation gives CSARRVRPTNPGYTF.